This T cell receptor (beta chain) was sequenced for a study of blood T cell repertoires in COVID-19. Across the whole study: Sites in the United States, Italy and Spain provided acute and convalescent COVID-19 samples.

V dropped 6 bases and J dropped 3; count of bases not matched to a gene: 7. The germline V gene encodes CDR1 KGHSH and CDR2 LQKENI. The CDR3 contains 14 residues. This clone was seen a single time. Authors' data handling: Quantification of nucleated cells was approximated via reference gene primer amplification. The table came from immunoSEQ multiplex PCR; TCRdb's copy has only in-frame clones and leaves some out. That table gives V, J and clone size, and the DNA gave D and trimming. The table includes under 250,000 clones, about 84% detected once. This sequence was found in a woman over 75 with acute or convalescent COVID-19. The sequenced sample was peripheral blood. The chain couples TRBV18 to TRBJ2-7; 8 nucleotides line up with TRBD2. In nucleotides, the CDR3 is TGTGCCAGCTCGCCAGCGGGAGAAGGCTACGAGCAGTACTTC. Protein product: CASSPAGEGYEQYF. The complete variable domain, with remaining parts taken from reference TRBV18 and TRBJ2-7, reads NAGVMQNPRHLVRRRGQEARLRCSPMKGHSHVYWYRQLPEEGLKFMVYLQKENIIDESGMPKERFSAEFPKEGPSILRIQQVVRGDSAAYFCASSPAGEGYEQYFGPGTRLTVT.